Sequencing of this T cell receptor beta chain was carried out in a study of cytomegalovirus exposure and HLA in healthy donors (dated by TCRdb to between 2016 and 2019). A note on the overall study: An earlier analysis of approximately 640 of the donors reported more than 250 Gb of sequence data and roughly 100 million unique TCR beta sequences from roughly 180 million T cells. Of the roughly 390 genotyped donors, roughly 85% fell in the genetic ancestry cluster associated with self-reported Caucasian donors. Every repertoire in the discovery cohort had been generated on one and the same sequencing platform. The study used immunosequencing to profile the T cell repertoires of more than 650 subjects and linked those repertoires to cytomegalovirus serostatus. To predict cytomegalovirus infection status, the study brought together high-throughput TCR immunosequencing, statistical association of individual TCRs with disease status, and machine learning. A later analysis re-examined previously published TCR beta repertoires from 610 or so donors and added high-resolution HLA genotyping to investigate patterns of TCR occurrence. Both class I and class II loci were covered by HLA typing, at four-digit resolution. The study was designed to test whether signatures of past pathogen exposure could be identified by cataloging public T cell receptors. An earlier analysis of more than 450 of the donors used high-throughput TCR beta sequencing to judge whether each TCR beta V gene segment behaved as functional or pseudogenic. Because of strong linkage in the cohort, roughly five DR-DQ haplotypes were treated as single units for association and clustering. On average, around 230,000 unique TCR beta nucleotide sequences were sequenced per donor among a few hundred genotyped donors of the cohort, with around 19% of those sequences being non-productive. In the later analysis, no new phenotypic data were used to find candidate immune exposures; instead, reliance was placed on TCR beta sequences and their occurrence across donors. Along with the roughly 670-subject first cohort, a separate validation cohort of over a hundred different subjects was used. Typing coverage varied by locus: about 620-630 donors for A, B, C, DRB1 and DQB1; 522 for DQA1; over 600 for DPA1; some 470 for DPB1. Around 320 gigabases of sequencing data and tens of millions of unique TCR sequences were included in an early release covering around 600 HLA-typed donors. Genome-wide SNP genotypes for about 65% of the roughly 700 donors were used in a later genetic analysis, which treated that subset as a discovery cohort. Alongside the repertoire data, information on donor age, sex, ethnicity and CMV serostatus was compiled.

The method behind the library was the immunoSEQ multiplex PCR assay. For the multiplex PCR, a mixture combining 60 forward primers for TCR Vbeta segments and 13 reverse primers for TCR Jbeta segments was used. The CDR3 region of rearranged TCR beta genes was amplified from genomic DNA with a multiplex PCR assay. On the Illumina HiSeq System, the amplified TCR beta libraries were sequenced as 87-base-pair reads. In the authors' own workflow: A later analysis counted about 82 million unique TCR beta chains across the 550 to 750 repertoires, and approximately 11 million of these chains were shared by at least two donors. To remove PCR and sequencing errors, raw reads were error-corrected and collapsed into unique sequences using a nearest-neighbor algorithm that merged closely related sequences. Alignment of CDR3 sequences to IMGT reference sequences was used to assign V, D and J gene segments. Each retained sequence needed at least a six-nucleotide match to both a V gene segment and a J gene segment. Rearrangements were called productive when the CDR3 lacked stop codons and stayed in frame with V and J; all others were non-productive. Following IMGT convention, CDR3 was defined as the stretch from the second conserved V-encoded cysteine to the conserved J-encoded phenylalanine. The earlier analysis of about 620 of the donors excluded sequences that lacked an unambiguous match to a single V gene segment. An earlier analysis of fewer than 650 of the donors classified V segments as functional when productive rearrangements were above 56.7% and as segregating when the standard deviation between donors was above 5%. A statistical classification framework was built to diagnose cytomegalovirus status from the catalog of TCR beta chain sequences. In a later analysis, V and J genes were assigned by comparing TCR nucleotide sequences against IMGT/GENE-DB human TR gene sequences. In a later analysis, CDR3 sequences and most-parsimonious VDJ recombination scenarios were assigned using the TCRdist pipeline. In a later analysis, every TCR beta chain was defined by the combination of its CDR3 amino acid sequence and its V-gene family, and reads without a unique V-gene family were dropped. To address suspected cross-contamination and a sequencing artifact, a later analysis removed roughly 580 highly shared, low-generation-probability nucleotide sequences. A later analysis calculated a clonal expansion index for each public chain from normalized within-repertoire ranks of inferred template counts. In a later analysis, generation probabilities were computed using a VDJ recombination model fitted to out-of-frame rearrangements, and the results were checked against IGoR. A later analysis scored TCR-TCR, TCR-HLA and TCR-CMV co-occurrence with hypergeometric tests, applying a repertoire-size bias correction to TCR pairs. False discovery rates were estimated in a later analysis by permuting HLA or CMV assignments 20 times. In a later analysis, co-occurring TCRs were grouped using DBSCAN, with TCRdist sequence similarity added in when clustering inside HLA-allele-positive subsets. Co-occurrence clustering excluded repertoires with fewer than 30,000 or more than 120,000 public chains, plus five with anomalous nucleotide sharing. TCRdb took over this immuneACCESS table, retaining in-frame rearrangements with V and J assigned. Such tables are incomplete; in checked studies, under half of the missing clones stem from an unresolved V gene, and the remainder is unexplained. That table supplies the V and J calls and clone size; D and trimming were determined from the DNA. The sample has about 170,000 clones on record, 75% to 90% of them singletons. 1% of the sample is in the top ten clones.

Results the study describes overall, beyond this receptor: The earlier analysis of some 560 of the donors excluded about 16 rarely observed V segments, including chromosome 9 orphons, because counts were too low. Some IMGT-functional V segments, including TRBV6-2 and TRBV6-3, could not be distinguished by the 87-base-pair reads and were therefore excluded. A later analysis found that HLA-associated TCR beta chains were more clonally expanded and had lower generation probabilities than equally common non-associated chains. A later genetic analysis reported fewer N-insertions in productive TCRs among donors in an Asian-associated ancestry cluster than the roughly 620-donor mean. When HLA alleles, especially DR and DQ, strongly co-occurred, attributing TCR associations to individual alleles was difficult. While some public TCRs were present in many individuals, most TCR sequences turned up only very rarely across donors. A total of about 150 TCR beta chains were listed by the study as associated with cytomegalovirus. A cluster of highly shared sequence variants was judged likely to be a technical artifact of the sequencing pipeline. In vitro tests confirmed that a few of the cytomegalovirus-associated TCR beta chains recognize cytomegalovirus antigens. In a later genetic analysis, a missense DCLRE1C variant was associated with V-gene and J-gene trimming of TCR beta chains, and the association was replicated in an independent cohort. A later analysis associated about 16,000 TCR beta sequences with specific HLA alleles at a false discovery rate of 0.05. Broadly in line with IMGT annotations, most TCR beta V segments showed up in productive rearrangements about 90% or about 30% of the time in an earlier analysis of approximately 600 of the donors. The cohort was sequenced for TCR beta chains only, and without alpha or paired-chain data the features that could be detected were limited. For the cohort, immune exposure information was limited to CMV serostatus. The presence/absence analyses assumed that sequencing depth was roughly uniform across donors, and that assumption may not be true. A later analysis found that TCR association rates varied across HLA loci, with DRB1 alleles showing the most associated TCRs and HLA-C alleles the fewest. In a later analysis, several top co-occurrence clusters were reported to appear linked to parvovirus B19, influenza, CMV and Epstein-Barr virus. The authors suggested that the approach could potentially be generalized to other disease states and immunological phenotypes. A further reported finding was that TCR beta sequences accurately predicted the HLA-A and HLA-B alleles for most subjects in the first cohort. The classifier was reported to diagnose cytomegalovirus status with high specificity and sensitivity in both the original cohort and the validation cohort. Because some donors lacked HLA typing at each locus, the association tests relied only on the typed subset. According to a later analysis, most CMV-associated TCR beta chains appeared to be HLA-restricted, and the HLA associations seemed to be driven largely by CMV exposure. Linkage disequilibrium might explain the correlated functional status among segregating V segments, but an unknown experimental factor could not be ruled out.

The cohort was made up of about 610 healthy bone marrow donors. Cohort members were all nominally healthy when sampled, although unrecorded immune exposures were likely present. The donor was CMV seronegative and was included in the group of 352 seronegative cohort members. Each donor provided a peripheral blood sample, and peripheral blood mononuclear cells were used for TCR beta sequencing. The Qiagen DNeasy Blood Extraction Kit was used to extract genomic DNA from the blood cell samples. Trimming leaves V shorter by 5 bases and J shorter by 7 bases, with the junction holding 14 bases beyond the gene matches. The germline V gene specifies SGHVS as CDR1 and FQNEAQ as CDR2. Including the terminal cysteine and phenylalanine, the CDR3 comprises 16 residues. The CDR3 DNA has 48 bases and is translated from base 1. Regarding this clone: Its antigen is still unknown. Base qualities are not at hand, and no much larger clone is one base apart.

The rearrangement combines TRBV7-8 with TRBJ2-1, with 7 junctional bases fitting TRBD1. The receptor was isolated from a boy younger than 10 in good health and CMV-seronegative. Specimen: PBMCs. This receptor carries the CDR3 CASSRSFGQVGNEQFF. The bases read TGTGCCAGCAGCAGGTCATTTGGACAGGTAGGGAATGAGCAGTTCTTC. With the portions outside the CDR3 filled from the reference TRBV7-8 and TRBJ2-1 genes, the complete variable region becomes GAGVSQSPRYKVAKRGQDVALRCDPISGHVSLFWYQQALGQGPEFLTYFQNEAQLDKSGLPSDRFFAERPEGSVSTLKIQRTQQEDSAVYLCASSRSFGQVGNEQFFGPGTRLTVL.